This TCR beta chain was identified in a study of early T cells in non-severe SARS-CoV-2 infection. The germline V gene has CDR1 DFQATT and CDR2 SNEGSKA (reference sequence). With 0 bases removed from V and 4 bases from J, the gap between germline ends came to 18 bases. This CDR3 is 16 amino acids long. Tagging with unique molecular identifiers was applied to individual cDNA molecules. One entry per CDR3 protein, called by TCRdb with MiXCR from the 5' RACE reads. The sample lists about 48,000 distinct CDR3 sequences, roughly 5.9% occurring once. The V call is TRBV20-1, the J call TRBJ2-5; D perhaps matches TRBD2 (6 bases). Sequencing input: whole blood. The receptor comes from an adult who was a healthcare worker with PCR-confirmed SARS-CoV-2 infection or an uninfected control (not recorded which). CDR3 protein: CSARERGTGAAETQYF. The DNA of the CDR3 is TGCAGTGCTAGAGAGAGGGGTACGGGAGCGGCAGAGACCCAGTACTTC.